The 32 T cell receptor beta chains below were found in one sample sequenced in a study of cytomegalovirus exposure and HLA in healthy donors. The PCR made use of 60 Vbeta and 13 Jbeta primers. Data came from immunoSEQ multiplex PCR; TCRdb stores just in-frame clones and leaves some out. The sample carries 95,000 to 150,000 clones, over 70% recorded once. The sequencing input was PBMCs. The receptors here all came from a woman aged 18 to 35 in good health and CMV-seronegative.

The V call is TRBV2, the J call TRBJ1-5, with 9 bases lining up with TRBD1. J was trimmed by 1 base and V by 4 bases; bases with no gene match: 8. The germline V gene has CDR1 SNHLY and CDR2 FYNNEI. The CDR3 contains 17 residues. CDR3 nucleotide sequence: TGTGCCAGCAGTGCAGCAGGGACAGGGTTAAGCAATCAGCCCCAGCATTTT. Amino acids: CASSAAGTGLSNQPQHF. Together with reference TRBV2 and TRBJ1-5, the CDR3 gives the full variable domain: EPEVTQTPSHQVTQMGQEVILRCVPISNHLYFYWYRQILGQKVEFLVSFYNNEISEKSEIFDDQFSVERPDGSNFTLKIRSTKLEDSAMYFCASSAAGTGLSNQPQHFGDGTRLSIL.

The chain carries TRBV6-1 and TRBJ1-1, with no clear D. Germline CDR1 MNHNS, CDR2 SASEGT. CDR3 size: 15 residues. Trimming removed 3 bases at V and 1 base at J, with 12 bases between. The CDR3 DNA is TGTGCCAGCAGTGAGGTCTCGTCGGGGAACACTGAAGCTTTCTTT. It encodes CASSEVSSGNTEAFF.

This sequence joins TRBV6-1 and TRBJ1-5; D gene unclear. V shed 1 base and J shed 6 bases, with 7 bases lying between them. The length of the CDR3 is 13 residues. Germline V CDR1 and CDR2: MNHNS, SASEGT. The CDR3 spells CASSEGWAQPQHF. CDR3 DNA sequence: TGTGCCAGCAGTGAAGGTTGGGCTCAGCCCCAGCATTTT.

The sample holds one count of this clone. J is TRBJ2-7 and V is TRBV5-4; 8 nucleotides match TRBD2. CDR1 is SGHNT and CDR2 is YYREEE in the germline V gene (reference sequence). CDR3 length equals 16 residues. Trimming at V came to 4 bases and at J to 2 bases, leaving 11 bases not matched to a gene. The CDR3 loop reads CASSRTSGTRTYEQYF. In nucleotides, the CDR3 is TGTGCCAGCAGCAGAACTAGCGGTACCCGGACCTACGAGCAGTACTTC.

Comments on this clone: At one end, the junction sequence differs from germline, possibly due to a read error. The chain couples TRBV7-9 to TRBJ2-4; D possibly corresponds to TRBD2 (5 bases). Germline CDR1 SEHNR, CDR2 FQNEAQ (reference sequence). The CDR3 consists of 14 residues. CDR3 in amino acids: CASSSLRAENSQYF. The CDR3 DNA reads as TGTGCCAGCAGCTCCTTGAGGGCCGAAAACAGTCAGTACTTC.

The chain has TRBV5-1 and TRBJ2-7, with 10 bases identical to TRBD2. V lost 3 bases and J lost 3; bases outside the gene matches: 9. CDR1 and CDR2 from the germline V gene are SGHRS and YFSETQ. The CDR3 is 16 amino acids. Here the CDR3 DNA reads TGCGCCAGCAGCTACGGGAGTAGCGGGAGGAGCTACGAGCAGTACTTC. This gives the protein CASSYGSSGRSYEQYF. Complete variable domain (other parts from reference TRBV5-1 and TRBJ2-7): KAGVTQTPRYLIKTRGQQVTLSCSPISGHRSVSWYQQTPGQGLQFLFEYFSETQRNKGNFPGRFSGRQFSNSRSEMNVSTLELGDSALYLCASSYGSSGRSYEQYFGPGTRLTVT.

This rearrangement joins TRBV18 to TRBJ2-7; 7 nucleotides line up with TRBD2. Germline V gene data show CDR1 as KGHSH and CDR2 as LQKENI. CDR3 size: 14 residues. J gave up 2 bases and V 0 bases, and 1 base lay outside the gene matches. The chain's CDR3 is CASSPPGGPYEQYF. In DNA, the CDR3 is TGTGCCAGCTCACCACCGGGAGGGCCCTACGAGCAGTACTTC.

This sequence joins TRBV2 and TRBJ2-2, with 12 bases fitting TRBD1. This CDR3 is 17 amino acids long. CDR1 and CDR2 from the germline V gene are SNHLY and FYNNEI. The V and J ends lost 4 bases and 2 bases, in that order; junction bases with no gene match: 5. CDR3 sequence reads: CASSAPGQGANTGELFF. Written as DNA, the CDR3 is TGTGCCAGCAGTGCCCCGGGACAGGGGGCCAACACCGGGGAGCTGTTTTTT.

The chain recombines TRBV5-4 with TRBJ2-5; D may be TRBD2 (7 bases). The CDR3 has 18 residues. Trimming shortened V by 3 bases and J by 4 bases, and 25 bases separated the two germline ends. Germline V gene lookup returns CDR1 SGHNT and CDR2 YYREEE (reference sequence). CDR3 sequence reads: CASSWTLGEGEGLETQYF. The CDR3 DNA reads as TGTGCCAGCAGCTGGACACTGGGAGAGGGGGAGGGCCTAGAGACCCAGTACTTC.

To note about this clone: A read error may produce the germline difference seen at one junction end. The chain carries TRBV27 and TRBJ2-6; possible D gene TRBD1, 5 bases. Germline-derived CDR1 and CDR2 are MNHEY and SMNVEV (reference sequence). The CDR3 covers 15 residues. CDR3 DNA sequence: TGTGCCAGCAGTTTAGTAGCTTCTGGGGCCAACGGCCTGACTTTC. The encoded protein is CASSLVASGANGLTF.

The chain combines TRBV6-5 with TRBJ2-3; 10 positions agree with TRBD2. Losses at the gene ends were 2 bases for V and 2 bases for J; bases not matched to a gene: 4. This CDR3 has 16 amino acids. Germline assignment: CDR1 MNHEY and CDR2 SVGAGI. The CDR3 protein is CASSYGSGRATDTQYF. CDR3 in DNA: TGTGCCAGCAGTTACGGCAGCGGGAGGGCCACAGATACGCAGTATTTT.

The chain couples TRBV4-1 to TRBJ1-2, with 7 bases aligning to TRBD1. The CDR3 totals 13 residues. Germline V lookup: CDR1 MGHRA, CDR2 YSYEKL. J lost 2 bases, V lost 4 bases, and 1 base had no gene match. Here the CDR3 DNA reads TGCGCCAGCAGCCGGGGACAGAACTATGGCTACACCTTC. This gives the protein CASSRGQNYGYTF.

The chain has TRBV7-2 and TRBJ1-2; D is possibly TRBD1 (5 bases). The CDR3 is 15 amino acids. V lost 7 bases to trimming and J lost 0 bases, with 15 bases between them. Germline V gene data show CDR1 as SGHTA and CDR2 as FQGNSA. CDR3 nucleotide sequence: TGTGCCAGCACCCTATTCCGGGACTCTAACTATGGCTACACCTTC. Amino acids: CASTLFRDSNYGYTF.

The J gene is TRBJ1-5, the V gene TRBV19; TRBD1 is a possible D gene (5 bases). V was clipped by 4 bases and J by 0 bases, with 10 bases between them. CDR1 and CDR2 from the germline V gene are LNHDA and SQIVND (reference sequence). The CDR3 sequence is 15 residues long. As DNA, the CDR3 is TGTGCCAGTAGTACTCGGGACTCTAGCAATCAGCCCCAGCATTTT. It codes for CASSTRDSSNQPQHF.

J is TRBJ1-1 and V is TRBV5-8; D is perhaps TRBD1 (5 bases). The CDR3 runs to 14 residues. Trimming left V 0 bases short and J 1 base short, with 7 bases between. Germline-derived CDR1 and CDR2 are SGHTS and YDEGEE. The DNA for the CDR3 is TGTGCCAGCAGCTTGGGGGGCGCGAACACTGAAGCTTTCTTT. Its protein product is CASSLGGANTEAFF.

The chain links TRBV5-4 to TRBJ2-3, with D uncertain. This CDR3 region has 13 residues. CDR1 and CDR2 (germline): SGHNT, YYREEE (reference sequence). V was trimmed by 4 bases and J by 4 bases, leaving 10 bases between them. As DNA, the CDR3 is TGTGCCAGCAGCAGTAGCTTGGCAGATACGCAGTATTTT. Residues: CASSSSLADTQYF.

This rearrangement joins TRBV6-1 to TRBJ2-5, with TRBD2 identical over 11 bases. The CDR3 has 17 residues. The ends lost 2 bases at V and 4 bases at J; junction bases unmatched: 9. Germline V CDR1 and CDR2: MNHNS, SASEGT. The CDR3 reads CASSEIGSGRVGETQYF. The CDR3 DNA reads as TGTGCCAGCAGTGAAATAGGTAGCGGGAGGGTTGGAGAGACCCAGTACTTC.

The V gene is TRBV19, the J gene TRBJ2-5; D is perhaps TRBD1 (5 bases). This CDR3 has 14 amino acids. The ends were cut back, 6 bases at V and 2 bases at J, with 13 bases in the middle. Germline V gene lookup returns CDR1 LNHDA and CDR2 SQIVND (reference sequence). Here the CDR3 DNA reads TGTGCCAGTAGAATGACAGTTAGACAAGAGACCCAGTACTTC. Amino acids: CASRMTVRQETQYF.

This chain links TRBV30 with TRBJ1-6; 8 nucleotides align to TRBD1. Germline V gene lookup returns CDR1 GTSNPN and CDR2 SVGIG (reference sequence). J gave up 9 bases and V 2 bases, and 6 bases lay outside the gene matches. This CDR3 is 14 amino acids long. CDR3 amino acids: CAWSYGQGTSPLHF. The CDR3, as DNA: TGTGCCTGGAGTTATGGACAGGGCACTTCACCCCTCCACTTT.

This clone occurred once. The rearrangement joins TRBV7-3 to TRBJ2-7, with 12 nucleotides matching TRBD2. Germline V gives CDR1 SGHTA, CDR2 FQGTGA. V lost 3 bases to trimming and J lost 2 bases; unmatched junction nucleotides: 2. The CDR3 extends over 15 amino acids. This CDR3 is CASSLGLAGPYEQYF. CDR3 nucleotides: TGTGCCAGCAGCTTGGGACTAGCGGGCCCCTACGAGCAGTACTTC.

The chain links TRBV2 to TRBJ1-2; D is possibly TRBD1 (5 bases). CDR1 is SNHLY, CDR2 FYNNEI, per germline. CDR3 length: 13 amino acids. Trimming took 4 bases from V and 0 from J, leaving 6 bases between them. CDR3 nucleotide sequence: TGTGCCAGCAGTGCAGGGTCTAACTATGGCTACACCTTC. Residues: CASSAGSNYGYTF.

V usage is TRBV28 and J usage is TRBJ2-7; maybe TRBD1 (6 bases). Germline lookup yields CDR1 MDHEN and CDR2 SYDVKM. Trimming removed 5 bases from V and 1 base from J, with 15 bases in between. The CDR3 sequence is 15 residues long. The CDR3 sequence: CASSLAGTLSYEQYF. The CDR3 DNA follows: TGTGCCAGCAGTCTCGCCGGGACACTTTCCTACGAGCAGTACTTC.

This clone is a singleton in its sample. The chain employs TRBV6-6 and TRBJ1-5; 8 bases agree with TRBD1. The germline V gene has CDR1 MNHNY and CDR2 SVGAGI (reference sequence). V was clipped by 8 bases and J by 7 bases; unmatched bases: 7. The CDR3 contains 13 residues. The chain's CDR3 is CASLDRELQPQHF. The DNA for the CDR3 is TGTGCCAGCTTGGACAGGGAGTTGCAGCCCCAGCATTTT.

This clone appeared once. The chain couples TRBV5-1 to TRBJ1-6, with 9 bases that match TRBD1. With 3 bases clipped from V and 10 bases from J, the junction kept 5 bases outside the gene matches. This CDR3 contains 14 residues. Germline lookup yields CDR1 SGHRS and CDR2 YFSETQ. The CDR3 protein is CASSSRDRDSPLHF. The CDR3 coding sequence is TGCGCCAGCAGCTCCCGGGACAGGGACTCACCCCTCCACTTT.

This chain connects TRBV7-2 to TRBJ2-1; D is uncertain. Deletions cut 7 bases from V and 9 bases from J, with 13 bases between. This CDR3 is built from 12 residues. Germline CDR1 and CDR2: SGHTA and FQGNSA. CDR3 coding DNA: TGTGCCAGCACCTTTTTGGGCACTGAGCAGTTCTTC. This codes for CASTFLGTEQFF.

The rearrangement links TRBV5-5 to TRBJ2-6, with D perhaps TRBD2 (5 bases). Deletions cut 4 bases from V and 0 bases from J, with 11 bases between. CDR3 length: 16 amino acids. Germline V gene sequence: CDR1 SGHKS, CDR2 YYEKEE (reference sequence). The CDR3 is CASSQEGASGANVLTF. The CDR3 DNA reads as TGTGCCAGCAGCCAAGAGGGAGCCTCTGGGGCCAACGTCCTGACTTTC. Full variable domain (missing parts from reference TRBV5-5 and TRBJ2-6): DAGVTQSPTHLIKTRGQQVTLRCSPISGHKSVSWYQQVLGQGPQFIFQYYEKEERGRGNFPDRFSARQFPNYSSELNVNALLLGDSALYLCASSQEGASGANVLTFGAGSRLTVL.

The chain recombines TRBV7-9 with TRBJ1-2; a possible D gene is TRBD1 (5 bases). Per the germline V gene, CDR1 is SEHNR and CDR2 is FQNEAQ (reference sequence). V gave up 1 base and J gave up 6 bases, with 12 bases separating them. This CDR3 region has 14 residues. The CDR3 is CASSLGEGLDGYTF. The CDR3 DNA sequence: TGTGCCAGCAGCTTAGGGGAGGGACTCGATGGCTACACCTTC.

This clone was seen once. J is TRBJ2-7 and V is TRBV29-1; D might be TRBD1 (6 bases). Germline V gives CDR1 SQVTM, CDR2 ANQGSEA. The length of the CDR3 is 12 residues. Trimming left V 6 bases short and J 2 bases short, with 11 bases between. The CDR3 sequence: CSVGQTAYEQYF. CDR3 DNA sequence: TGCAGCGTCGGACAGACGGCCTACGAGCAGTACTTC.

J is TRBJ1-2 and V is TRBV7-2, with D hard to call. CDR1 and CDR2 (germline): SGHTA, FQGNSA. Trimming took off 8 bases at V and 0 bases at J, with 10 bases between the two ends. There are 13 residues in the CDR3. CDR3 region: CASGYTANYGYTF. DNA of the CDR3: TGTGCCAGCGGGTATACAGCTAACTATGGCTACACCTTC.

The CDR3 loop is CASSDRGLEQYF. CDR3 DNA sequence: TGTGCCAGCTCGGACAGGGGTCTGGAGCAGTACTTC. The chain uses TRBV18 and TRBJ2-7; 9 bases agree with TRBD1. Germline CDR1 is KGHSH and CDR2 is LQKENI. V dropped 6 bases and J dropped 7; count of bases not matched to a gene: 4. This CDR3 is 12 amino acids long.

This chain uses TRBV28 with TRBJ2-3; D remains unclear. V lost 6 bases and J lost 6, with 7 bases in between. This CDR3 comprises 11 residues. The V gene's germline CDR1 is MDHEN and CDR2 SYDVKM. CDR3 amino acids: CASSFADTQYF. The CDR3 bases are TGTGCCAGCAGCTTTGCGGATACGCAGTATTTT.

The V call is TRBV6-1, the J call TRBJ2-5; 9 nucleotides line up with TRBD2. In germline, CDR1 is MNHNS, CDR2 SASEGT. V was clipped by 3 bases and J by 1 base; unmatched bases: 6. There are 16 residues in the CDR3. The CDR3 here is CASSDIAGALQETQYF. CDR3 in DNA: TGTGCCAGCAGTGATATAGCGGGGGCCCTCCAAGAGACCCAGTACTTC.